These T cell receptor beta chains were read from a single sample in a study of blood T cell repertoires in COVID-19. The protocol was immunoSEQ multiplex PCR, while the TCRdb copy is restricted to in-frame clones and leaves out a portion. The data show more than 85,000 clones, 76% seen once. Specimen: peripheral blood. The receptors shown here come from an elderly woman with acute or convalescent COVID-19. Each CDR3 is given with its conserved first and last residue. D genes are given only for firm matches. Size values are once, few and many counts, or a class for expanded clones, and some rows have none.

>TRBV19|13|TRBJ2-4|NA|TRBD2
CATSVSGLNIQYF
TGTGCCACCTCAGTTAGCGGGCTAAACATTCAGTACTTC
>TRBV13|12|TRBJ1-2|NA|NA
CASVVSNYGYTF
TGTGCCAGCGTCGTCAGTAACTATGGCTACACCTTC
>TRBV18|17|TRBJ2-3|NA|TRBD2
CASSLRASGGSTDTQYF
TGTGCCAGCTCACTAAGGGCTAGCGGGGGCAGCACAGATACGCAGTATTTT
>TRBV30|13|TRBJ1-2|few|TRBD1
CAWSRDRYYGYTF
TGTGCCTGGAGCCGGGACAGGTACTATGGCTACACCTTC
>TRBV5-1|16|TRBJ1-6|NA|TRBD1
CASSLIPGTGDSPLHF
TGCGCCAGCAGTTTAATCCCCGGGACAGGGGATTCACCCCTCCACTTT
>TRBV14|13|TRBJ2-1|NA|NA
CASSQDPGQEQFF
TGTGCCAGCAGCCAAGACCCAGGACAGGAGCAGTTCTTC
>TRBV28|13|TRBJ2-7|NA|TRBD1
CATWDSLTYEQYF
TGTGCCACCTGGGACAGCCTCACCTACGAGCAGTACTTC
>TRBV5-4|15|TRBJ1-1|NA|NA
CASSLGVQMNTEAFF
TGTGCCAGCAGCTTGGGAGTCCAAATGAACACTGAAGCTTTCTTT
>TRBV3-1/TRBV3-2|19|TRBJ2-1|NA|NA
CASSQETPERGPGYNEQFF
TGTGCCAGCAGCCAAGAAACCCCTGAAAGGGGCCCAGGTTACAATGAGCAGTTCTTC
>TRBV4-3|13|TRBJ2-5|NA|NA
CASSQGATLTQYF
TGCGCCAGCAGCCAAGGAGCCACCTTGACCCAGTACTTC
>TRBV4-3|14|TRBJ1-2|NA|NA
CASSQDWGVWGYTF
TGCGCCAGCAGCCAAGATTGGGGGGTATGGGGCTACACCTTC
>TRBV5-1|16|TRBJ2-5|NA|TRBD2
CASSLAGTSGQETQYF
TGCGCCAGCAGCTTGGCAGGGACTAGCGGGCAAGAGACCCAGTACTTC
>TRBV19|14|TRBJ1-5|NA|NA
CASSFPNSYQPQHF
TGTGCCAGTAGTTTCCCAAACTCGTATCAGCCCCAGCATTTT
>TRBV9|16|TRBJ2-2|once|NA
CASSVPQATNTGELFF
TGTGCCAGCAGCGTACCACAGGCCACGAACACCGGGGAGCTGTTTTTT
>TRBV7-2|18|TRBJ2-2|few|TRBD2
CASSRGGALAGGAGELFF
TGTGCCAGCAGCCGCGGGGGGGCACTAGCGGGAGGTGCCGGGGAGCTGTTTTTT
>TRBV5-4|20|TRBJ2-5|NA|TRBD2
CASSIGGSLAGKRIGETQYF
TGTGCCAGCAGCATCGGGGGATCACTAGCGGGGAAGCGTATAGGAGAGACCCAGTACTTC
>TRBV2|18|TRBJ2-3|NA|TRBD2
CASSAEEDWTSNTDTQYF
TGTGCCAGCAGTGCCGAAGAAGATTGGACTAGCAATACCGATACGCAGTATTTT